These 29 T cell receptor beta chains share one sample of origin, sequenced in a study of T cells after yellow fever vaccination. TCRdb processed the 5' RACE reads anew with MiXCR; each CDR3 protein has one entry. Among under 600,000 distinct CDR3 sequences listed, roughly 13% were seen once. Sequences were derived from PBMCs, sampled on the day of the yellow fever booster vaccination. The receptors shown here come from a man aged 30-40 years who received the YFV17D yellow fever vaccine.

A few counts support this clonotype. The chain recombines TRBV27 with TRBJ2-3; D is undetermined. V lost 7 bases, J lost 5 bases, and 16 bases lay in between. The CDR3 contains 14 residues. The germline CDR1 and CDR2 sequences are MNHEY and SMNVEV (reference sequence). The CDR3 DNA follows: TGTGCCAGCAAAGTGGCTAGTCGGCGAGATACGCAGTATTTT. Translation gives CASKVASRRDTQYF.

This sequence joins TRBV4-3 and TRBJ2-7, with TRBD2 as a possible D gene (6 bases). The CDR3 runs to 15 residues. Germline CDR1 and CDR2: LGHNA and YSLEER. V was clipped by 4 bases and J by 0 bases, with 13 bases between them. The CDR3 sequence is CASSPGGRNSYEQYF. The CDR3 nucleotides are TGCGCCAGCAGCCCCGGGGGACGTAACTCCTACGAGCAGTACTTC.

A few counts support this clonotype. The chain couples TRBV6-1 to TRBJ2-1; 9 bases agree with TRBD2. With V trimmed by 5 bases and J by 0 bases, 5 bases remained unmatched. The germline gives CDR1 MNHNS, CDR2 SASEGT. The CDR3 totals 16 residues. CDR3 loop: CASSPSGRRSYNEQFF. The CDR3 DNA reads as TGTGCCAGCAGTCCCAGCGGGAGGCGCTCCTACAATGAGCAGTTCTTC.

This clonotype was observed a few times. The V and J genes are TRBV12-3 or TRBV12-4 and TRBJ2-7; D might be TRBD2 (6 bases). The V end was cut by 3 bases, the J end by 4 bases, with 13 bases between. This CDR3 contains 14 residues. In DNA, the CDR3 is TGTGCCAGCAGTTTGGTGGTAGCGGAGTACGAGCAGTACTTC. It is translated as CASSLVVAEYEQYF.

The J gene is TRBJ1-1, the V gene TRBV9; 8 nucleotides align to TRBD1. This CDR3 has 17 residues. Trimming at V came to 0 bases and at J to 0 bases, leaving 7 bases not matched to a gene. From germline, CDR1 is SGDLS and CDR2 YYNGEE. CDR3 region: CASSVGQGLFMNTEAFF. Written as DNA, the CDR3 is TGTGCCAGCAGCGTAGGACAGGGGCTATTCATGAACACTGAAGCTTTCTTT.

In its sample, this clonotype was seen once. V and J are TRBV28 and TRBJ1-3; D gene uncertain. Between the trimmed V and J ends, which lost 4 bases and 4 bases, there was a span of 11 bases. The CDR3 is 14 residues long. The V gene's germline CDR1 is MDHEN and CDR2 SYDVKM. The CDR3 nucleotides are TGTGCCAGCAGTTCCCGACTTGTGGGAAACACCATATATTTT. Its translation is CASSSRLVGNTIYF.

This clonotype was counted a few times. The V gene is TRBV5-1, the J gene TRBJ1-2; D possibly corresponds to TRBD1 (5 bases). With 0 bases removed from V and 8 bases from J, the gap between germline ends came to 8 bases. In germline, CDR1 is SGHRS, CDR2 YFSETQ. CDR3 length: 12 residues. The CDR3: CASSLAGKGYTF. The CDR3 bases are TGCGCCAGCAGCTTGGCAGGGAAAGGCTACACCTTC.

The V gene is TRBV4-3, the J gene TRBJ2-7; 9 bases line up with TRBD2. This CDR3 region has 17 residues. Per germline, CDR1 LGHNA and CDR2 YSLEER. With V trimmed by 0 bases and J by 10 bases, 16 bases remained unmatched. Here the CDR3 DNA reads TGCGCCAGCAGCCAAGACGGTAGCGGGAGCTTCGTCCGGAGACAGTACTTC. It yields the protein CASSQDGSGSFVRRQYF.

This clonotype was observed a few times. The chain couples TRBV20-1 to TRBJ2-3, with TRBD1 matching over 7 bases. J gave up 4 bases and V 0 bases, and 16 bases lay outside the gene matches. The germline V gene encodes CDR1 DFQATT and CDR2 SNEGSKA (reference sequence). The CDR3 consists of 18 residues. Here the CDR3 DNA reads TGCAGTGCTAGAGATTTGGAACTATCAGGGGGATGGGCAGATACGCAGTATTTT. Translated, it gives CSARDLELSGGWADTQYF.

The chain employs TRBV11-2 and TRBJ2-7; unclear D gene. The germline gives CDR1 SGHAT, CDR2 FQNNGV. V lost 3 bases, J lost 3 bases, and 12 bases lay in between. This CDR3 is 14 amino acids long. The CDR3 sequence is CASSFGPIYYEQYF. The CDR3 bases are TGTGCCAGCAGCTTTGGACCGATCTACTACGAGCAGTACTTC.

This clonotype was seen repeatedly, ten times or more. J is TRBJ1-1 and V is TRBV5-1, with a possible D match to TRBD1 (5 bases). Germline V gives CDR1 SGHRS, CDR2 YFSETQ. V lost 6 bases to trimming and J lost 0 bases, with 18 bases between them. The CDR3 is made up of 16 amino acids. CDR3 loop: CASTVDRVNMNTEAFF. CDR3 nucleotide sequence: TGCGCCAGCACCGTAGACAGAGTAAACATGAACACTGAAGCTTTCTTT.

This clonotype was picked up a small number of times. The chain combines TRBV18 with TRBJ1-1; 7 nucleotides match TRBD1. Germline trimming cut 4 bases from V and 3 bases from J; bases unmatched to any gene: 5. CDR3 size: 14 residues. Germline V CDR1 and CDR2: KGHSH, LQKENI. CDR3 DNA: TGTGCCAGCTCACAGACAGGGTCGGACACTGAAGCTTTCTTT. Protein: CASSQTGSDTEAFF.

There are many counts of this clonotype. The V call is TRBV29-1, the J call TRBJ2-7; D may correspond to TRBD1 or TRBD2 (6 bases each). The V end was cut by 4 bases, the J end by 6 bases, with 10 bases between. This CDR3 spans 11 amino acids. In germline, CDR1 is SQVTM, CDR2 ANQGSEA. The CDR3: CSVVGGGEQYF. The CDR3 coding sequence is TGCAGCGTTGTAGGAGGGGGCGAGCAGTACTTC.

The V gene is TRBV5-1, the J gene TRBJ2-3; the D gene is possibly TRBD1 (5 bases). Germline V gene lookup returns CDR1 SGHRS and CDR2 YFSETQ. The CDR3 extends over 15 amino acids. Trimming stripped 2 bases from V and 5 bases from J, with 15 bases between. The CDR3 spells CASSFAARVIDTQYF. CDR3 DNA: TGCGCCAGCAGCTTCGCCGCCAGGGTTATAGATACGCAGTATTTT.

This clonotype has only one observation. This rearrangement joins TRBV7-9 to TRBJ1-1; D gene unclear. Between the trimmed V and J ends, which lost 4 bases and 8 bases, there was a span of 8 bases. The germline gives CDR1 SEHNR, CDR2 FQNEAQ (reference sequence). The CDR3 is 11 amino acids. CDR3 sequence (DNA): TGTGCCAGCAGCTCGGAAGAGGAAGCTTTCTTT. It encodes CASSSEEEAFF.

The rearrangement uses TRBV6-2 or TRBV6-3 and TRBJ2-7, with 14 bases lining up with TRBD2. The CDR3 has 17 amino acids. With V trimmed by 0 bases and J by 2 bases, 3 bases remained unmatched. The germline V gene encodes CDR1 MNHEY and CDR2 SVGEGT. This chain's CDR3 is CASSYSGLAGVPYEQYF. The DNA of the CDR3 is TGTGCCAGCAGTTACTCGGGACTAGCGGGAGTCCCCTACGAGCAGTACTTC.

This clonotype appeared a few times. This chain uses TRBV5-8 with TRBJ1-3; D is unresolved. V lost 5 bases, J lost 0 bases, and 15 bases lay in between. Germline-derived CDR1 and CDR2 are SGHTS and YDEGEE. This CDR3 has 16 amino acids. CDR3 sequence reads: CASRGGPATSGNTIYF. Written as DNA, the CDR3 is TGTGCCAGCAGGGGAGGGCCTGCGACCTCTGGAAACACCATATATTTT.

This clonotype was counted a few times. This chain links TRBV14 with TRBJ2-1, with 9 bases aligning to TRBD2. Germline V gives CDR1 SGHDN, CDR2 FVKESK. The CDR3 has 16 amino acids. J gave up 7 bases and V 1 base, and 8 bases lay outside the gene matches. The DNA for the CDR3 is TGTGCCAGCAGCCAAGGGCTGGCGGGAGGGGGGAATGAGCAGTTCTTC. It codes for CASSQGLAGGGNEQFF.

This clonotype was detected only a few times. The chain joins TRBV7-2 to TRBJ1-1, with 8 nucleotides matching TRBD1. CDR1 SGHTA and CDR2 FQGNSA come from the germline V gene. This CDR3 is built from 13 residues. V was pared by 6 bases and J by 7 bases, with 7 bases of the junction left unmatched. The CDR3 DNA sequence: TGTGCCAGCAGACACGGACAGGGAGATGAAGCTTTCTTT. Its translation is CASRHGQGDEAFF. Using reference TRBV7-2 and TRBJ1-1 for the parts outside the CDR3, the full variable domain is GAGVSQSPSNKVTEKGKDVELRCDPISGHTALYWYRQSLGQGLEFLIYFQGNSAPDKSGLPSDRFSAERTGGSVSTLTIQRTQQEDSAVYLCASRHGQGDEAFFGQGTRLTVV.

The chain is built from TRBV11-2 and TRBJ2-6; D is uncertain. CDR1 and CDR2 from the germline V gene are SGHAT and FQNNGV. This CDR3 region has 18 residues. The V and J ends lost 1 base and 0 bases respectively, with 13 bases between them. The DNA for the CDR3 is TGTGCCAGCAGCTTAGGACTCTCCTTCATCTCTGGGGCCAACGTCCTGACTTTC. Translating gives CASSLGLSFISGANVLTF.

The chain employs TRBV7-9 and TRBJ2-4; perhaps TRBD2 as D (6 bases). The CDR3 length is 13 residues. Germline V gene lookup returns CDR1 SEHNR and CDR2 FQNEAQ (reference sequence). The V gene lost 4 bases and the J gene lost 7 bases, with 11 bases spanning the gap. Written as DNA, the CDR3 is TGTGCCAGCAGCTCGGGAGCGAGCAACATTCAGTACTTC. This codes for CASSSGASNIQYF.

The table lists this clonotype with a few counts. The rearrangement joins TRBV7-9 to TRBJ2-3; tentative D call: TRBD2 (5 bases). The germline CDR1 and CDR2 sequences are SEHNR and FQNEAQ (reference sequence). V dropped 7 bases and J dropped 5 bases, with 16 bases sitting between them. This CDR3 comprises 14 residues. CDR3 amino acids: CASKSTGYKDTQYF. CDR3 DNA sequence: TGTGCCAGCAAGAGTACGGGATATAAAGATACGCAGTATTTT.

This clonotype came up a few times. CDR3 sequence reads: CSAARNEQYF. CDR3 DNA sequence: TGCAGTGCTGCCCGAAACGAGCAGTACTTC. The chain carries TRBV20-1 and TRBJ2-7, with D uncertain. Trimming shortened V by 5 bases and J by 5 bases, and 7 bases separated the two germline ends. Per the germline V gene, CDR1 is DFQATT and CDR2 is SNEGSKA (reference sequence). This CDR3 has 10 amino acids.

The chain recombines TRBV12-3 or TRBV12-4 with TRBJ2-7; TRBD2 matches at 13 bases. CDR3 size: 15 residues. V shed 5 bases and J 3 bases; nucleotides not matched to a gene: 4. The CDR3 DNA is TGTGCCAGCAGTAAGGGACTAGCGGGGCTCTACGAGCAGTACTTC. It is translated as CASSKGLAGLYEQYF.

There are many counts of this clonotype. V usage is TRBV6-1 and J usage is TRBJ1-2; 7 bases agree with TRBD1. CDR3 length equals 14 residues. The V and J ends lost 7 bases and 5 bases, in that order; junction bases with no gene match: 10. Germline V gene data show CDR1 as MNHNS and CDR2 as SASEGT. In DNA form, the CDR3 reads TGTGCCAGCATGACCTCGGGACAGCATTATGGCTACACCTTC. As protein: CASMTSGQHYGYTF.

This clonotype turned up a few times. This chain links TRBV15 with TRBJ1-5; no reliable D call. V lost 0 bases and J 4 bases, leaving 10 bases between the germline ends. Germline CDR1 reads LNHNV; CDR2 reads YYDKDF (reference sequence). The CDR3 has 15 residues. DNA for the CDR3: TGTGCCACCAGCAGAGATCCCAGGCGTAATCAGCCCCAGCATTTT. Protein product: CATSRDPRRNQPQHF. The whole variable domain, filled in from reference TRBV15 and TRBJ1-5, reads DAMVIQNPRYQVTQFGKPVTLSCSQTLNHNVMYWYQQKSSQAPKLLFHYYDKDFNNEADTPDNFQSRRPNTSFCFLDIRSPGLGDTAMYLCATSRDPRRNQPQHFGDGTRLSIL.

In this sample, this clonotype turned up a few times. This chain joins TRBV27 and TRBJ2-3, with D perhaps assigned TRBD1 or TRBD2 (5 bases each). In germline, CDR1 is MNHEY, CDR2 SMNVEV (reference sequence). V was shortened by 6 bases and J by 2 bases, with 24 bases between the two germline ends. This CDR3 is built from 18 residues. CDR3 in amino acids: CASSLRMVRDGFTDTQYF. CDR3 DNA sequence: TGTGCCAGCAGCCTCCGGATGGTGAGGGACGGTTTCACAGATACGCAGTATTTT.

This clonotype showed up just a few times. CDR3 loop: CSARADNSRETQYF. CDR3 in DNA: TGCAGTGCTAGAGCAGACAACTCCCGGGAGACCCAGTACTTC. The genes are TRBV20-1 and TRBJ2-5; D is undetermined. This CDR3 is 14 amino acids long. V lost 1 base and J 5 bases, leaving 14 bases between the germline ends. Per the germline V gene, CDR1 is DFQATT and CDR2 is SNEGSKA (reference sequence).

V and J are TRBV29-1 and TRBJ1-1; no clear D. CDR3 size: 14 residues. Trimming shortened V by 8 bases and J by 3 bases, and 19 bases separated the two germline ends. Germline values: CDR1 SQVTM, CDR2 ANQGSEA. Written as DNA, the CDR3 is TGCAGCTCCCTTATGAGCAGCCCTTACACTGAAGCTTTCTTT. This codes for CSSLMSSPYTEAFF.